Sequencing of this TCR beta chain was carried out in a study of blood T cell repertoires in COVID-19. Overall study context: From the United States, Italy and Spain came samples of acute and convalescent COVID-19. The analysed material was cDNA or gDNA that came from T cells, B-cell-depleted T cells, or PBMCs.

Participant-reported clinical history was the basis for cohort assignment. Authors' methods: It was from reference gene primer amplification that nucleated cell counts were estimated. Profiled with immunoSEQ multiplex PCR; TCRdb holds only in-frame clones, not every one. D and trimming come from the DNA, and the V and J calls and clone size come from that table. The table lists about 400,000 clones, roughly nine tenths of them singletons, with roughly 2% in the top ten. The length of the CDR3 is 16 residues. Trimming took 5 bases from V and 4 from J; bases not matched to a gene: 7. In germline, CDR1 is LGHDT, CDR2 YNNKEL (reference sequence).

Sequenced: PBMCs or T cells enriched from blood (not recorded which). This chain connects TRBV3-1 (or the pseudogene TRBV3-2) to TRBJ2-5; 13 bases map to TRBD2. The sequence was collected from a woman under 30 with acute COVID-19. CDR3 amino acids: CASSTTSGRIGETQYF. The CDR3 DNA sequence: TGTGCCAGCAGCACGACTAGCGGGAGGATAGGAGAGACCCAGTACTTC.